The clone carrying this T cell receptor beta chain was detected a few times. The data originate from a study of blood T cell repertoires in COVID-19. On the study more broadly: The samples span acute and convalescent COVID-19 from the United States, Italy and Spain. The analysed material was cDNA or gDNA that came from T cells, B-cell-depleted T cells, or PBMCs.

The CDR3 is made up of 12 amino acids. Trimming took 0 bases from V and 4 from J, leaving 5 bases between them. Germline CDR1 SGDLS, CDR2 YYNGEE. As handled by the study authors: Reference gene primer amplification gave nucleated cell count estimates. Sequencing was performed with immunoSEQ multiplex PCR; in TCRdb, only in-frame clones are kept and a portion is missing. The V and J calls and clone size were taken over from that table, and D and trimming were inferred from the DNA. The table lists about 230,000 clones, around 90% of them singletons, with 9.5% to 15% in the top ten. The origin of this receptor is a woman between 18 and 30 years old who had recovered from COVID-19. Specimen: peripheral blood. This chain uses TRBV9 with TRBJ2-7; weak D call: TRBD2 (5 bases). The CDR3 DNA is TGTGCCAGCAGCGTAGGGGAGTACGAGCAGTACTTC. Amino acid sequence: CASSVGEYEQYF.